Detailed here is one T cell receptor (beta chain). Its antigen remains unknown. TCRdb re-called the reads through MiXCR, storing one row per CDR3 protein. Of 200,000 to 300,000 distinct CDR3 sequences listed, approximately 8.3% are singletons. This sample is part of a study of T cell repertoires in cytomegalovirus infection. Study results and limitations: There were carriers of CMV plus the relevant HLA, and cumulative public TCR beta family frequency identified them. Clonotypes of TCR beta that were HLA-C-restricted and CMV-specific dominated the ex vivo response.

From germline, CDR1 is SGDLS and CDR2 YYNGEE. This CDR3 spans 16 amino acids. With 4 bases clipped from V and 1 base from J, the junction kept 9 bases outside the gene matches. Sequenced input: PBMCs. The J gene is TRBJ2-7, the V gene TRBV9; 9 bases line up with TRBD1. This TCR derives from a human donor in good health (CMV status not recorded). Some clones in this sample may be carry-over from other donors' samples. This chain's CDR3 is CASSTGTGTGSYEQYF. The CDR3 DNA reads as TGTGCCAGCAGCACCGGAACCGGGACAGGGTCCTACGAGCAGTACTTC.